The clone carrying this T cell receptor (beta chain) is a singleton in its sample. The sample originates from a study of T cell changes during pregnancy in multiple sclerosis. The CDR3 sequence is 13 residues long. V lost 1 base and J 11 bases, leaving 15 bases between the germline ends. CDR1 and CDR2 (germline): SGHDT, YYEEEE. The protocol was immunoSEQ multiplex PCR, while the TCRdb copy is restricted to in-frame clones and leaves out a portion. Of roughly 40,000 clones listed, around 89% are singletons. The specimen comprised CD4+ T cells from peripheral blood mononuclear cells, sampled in the first trimester of pregnancy. The source is a female donor with multiple sclerosis, enrolled in a pregnancy study. The rearrangement uses TRBV5-6 and TRBJ1-1, with unresolved D. The DNA of the CDR3 is TGTGCCAGCAGCTTGCGGCGGCCAGCGGCGGCTTTCTTT. This translates into CASSLRRPAAAFF.